Each of the 21 T cell receptor beta chains below was sequenced from the same sample in a study of blood T cell repertoires in COVID-19. This table comes from immunoSEQ multiplex PCR, and its TCRdb copy is limited to in-frame clones, with some not included. This sample has more than 150,000 clones, with more than 85% found just once. Sequenced: PBMCs or T cells enriched from blood (not recorded which). The receptors originated from a woman in her fifties or sixties who had recovered from COVID-19.

The rearrangement joins TRBV7-2 to TRBJ2-5; D unclear. From germline, CDR1 is SGHTA and CDR2 FQGNSA. The CDR3 sequence is 13 residues long. V was pared by 1 base and J by 0 bases, with 3 bases between. The CDR3, as DNA: TGTGCCAGCAGCTTAGATAACCAAGAGACCCAGTACTTC. It codes for CASSLDNQETQYF. Full variable domain (outside the CDR3, taken from reference TRBV7-2 and TRBJ2-5): GAGVSQSPSNKVTEKGKDVELRCDPISGHTALYWYRQSLGQGLEFLIYFQGNSAPDKSGLPSDRFSAERTGGSVSTLTIQRTQQEDSAVYLCASSLDNQETQYFGPGTRLLVL.

V gene TRBV11-2 combines with J gene TRBJ2-3; D is undetermined. This CDR3 is built from 13 residues. Germline CDR1 reads SGHAT; CDR2 reads FQNNGV. V was shortened by 4 bases and J by 6 bases, with 11 bases between the two germline ends. The CDR3 region is CASSSLNLDTQYF. The CDR3 region has the DNA TGTGCCAGCAGCTCACTTAATTTGGATACGCAGTATTTT.

This clone was seen once. This chain uses TRBV5-4 with TRBJ1-2; 7 bases map to TRBD1. This CDR3 region has 15 residues. Per germline, CDR1 SGHNT and CDR2 YYREEE (reference sequence). Germline trimming cut 2 bases from V and 0 bases from J; bases unmatched to any gene: 4. CDR3 sequence reads: CASSLQGYTNYGYTF. The DNA for the CDR3 is TGTGCCAGCAGCTTACAGGGGTATACTAACTATGGCTACACCTTC.

Comment on this clone: Other DNA sequences in this sample translate to the same CDR3. V gene TRBV12-3 or TRBV12-4 combines with J gene TRBJ2-5; D is unclear. This CDR3 has 11 amino acids. The V end was cut by 3 bases, the J end by 5 bases, with 4 bases between. For the CDR3, the DNA is TGTGCCAGCAGTTTCTCGGAGACCCAGTACTTC. It translates to CASSFSETQYF.

This rearrangement joins TRBV6-5 to TRBJ2-1; no firm D call. The CDR3 sequence is 13 residues long. Between the trimmed V and J ends, which lost 6 bases and 7 bases, there was a span of 13 bases. Germline V gives CDR1 MNHEY, CDR2 SVGAGI. CDR3 coding DNA: TGTGCCAGCAGCCGCGGAGTGTTGAATGAGCAGTTCTTC. This codes for CASSRGVLNEQFF.

This chain connects TRBV27 to TRBJ1-1; D not resolved. With 8 bases removed from V and 1 base from J, the gap between germline ends came to 17 bases. Germline V gene sequence: CDR1 MNHEY, CDR2 SMNVEV (reference sequence). This CDR3 region has 15 residues. The CDR3 loop is CASLRLGRGNTEAFF. The CDR3 nucleotides are TGTGCCAGCCTTAGGTTAGGACGGGGGAACACTGAAGCTTTCTTT.

The V and J genes are TRBV10-2 and TRBJ1-3; 10 bases line up with TRBD1. Trimming took 2 bases from V and 0 from J; bases not matched to a gene: 7. The CDR3 spans 18 residues. The germline V gene has CDR1 WSHSY and CDR2 SAAADI. CDR3 amino acids: CASSERPGQGHSGNTIYF. CDR3 coding DNA: TGCGCCAGCAGTGAGAGGCCGGGACAGGGGCACTCTGGAAACACCATATATTTT.

The chain employs TRBV5-1 and TRBJ1-6; 10 nucleotides line up with TRBD1. CDR3 length: 16 amino acids. CDR1 and CDR2 from the germline V gene are SGHRS and YFSETQ. Trimming at V came to 3 bases and at J to 7 bases, leaving 7 bases not matched to a gene. CDR3 nucleotides: TGCGCCAGCAGCTCCGGACAGGGGGTAAACAATTCACCCCTCCACTTT. This translates into CASSSGQGVNNSPLHF.

The rearrangement uses TRBV27 and TRBJ1-5, with D uncertain. Trimming took off 2 bases at V and 6 bases at J, with 20 bases between the two ends. The CDR3 covers 17 residues. Germline CDR1 and CDR2: MNHEY and SMNVEV (reference sequence). In DNA form, the CDR3 reads TGTGCCAGCAGTTTAGCGCCAGGCCCTGGGTTCACTCAGCCCCAGCATTTT. Translation: CASSLAPGPGFTQPQHF.

The V call is TRBV12-3 or TRBV12-4, the J call TRBJ1-2, with a weak D call TRBD1 (5 bases). Trimming cost V 4 bases and J 4 bases, with 10 bases left between them. The CDR3 sequence is 13 residues long. As DNA, the CDR3 is TGTGCCAGCAGTTCGGGGGGTGGCTATGGCTACACCTTC. This codes for CASSSGGGYGYTF.

This clone was counted once. The chain combines TRBV19 with TRBJ1-5; D not certain. This CDR3 has 17 amino acids. With 4 bases removed from V and 2 bases from J, the gap between germline ends came to 18 bases. The V gene's germline CDR1 is LNHDA and CDR2 SQIVND (reference sequence). The CDR3 coding sequence is TGTGCCAGTAGTACAGACTCGCGGGGTAAGGGCAATCAGCCCCAGCATTTT. It is translated as CASSTDSRGKGNQPQHF. Full variable domain (outside the CDR3, taken from reference TRBV19 and TRBJ1-5): DGGITQSPKYLFRKEGQNVTLSCEQNLNHDAMYWYRQDPGQGLRLIYYSQIVNDFQKGDIAEGYSVSREKKESFPLTVTSAQKNPTAFYLCASSTDSRGKGNQPQHFGDGTRLSIL.

The rearrangement uses TRBV4-1 and TRBJ1-2; D might be TRBD1 (6 bases). Trimming removed 0 bases from V and 5 bases from J, with 16 bases in between. The CDR3 covers 16 residues. Germline loops: CDR1 MGHRA, CDR2 YSYEKL. The CDR3 loop reads CASSQDVSRTAYGYTF. In DNA form, the CDR3 reads TGCGCCAGCAGCCAAGATGTCTCGAGGACAGCATATGGCTACACCTTC.

The chain recombines TRBV3-1 (or the pseudogene TRBV3-2) with TRBJ1-1; the match to TRBD1 covers 10 bases. CDR1 and CDR2 (germline): LGHDT, YNNKEL (reference sequence). CDR3 length: 16 amino acids. V gave up 5 bases and J gave up 3 bases; unmatched junction bases: 9. The CDR3 nucleotides are TGTGCCAGCAGCAAGGGACAGGGGAGGAGGGACACTGAAGCTTTCTTT. The encoded protein is CASSKGQGRRDTEAFF.

This clone was detected once. The V gene is TRBV30, the J gene TRBJ1-1; the D gene is possibly TRBD1 (6 bases). V shed 1 base and J shed 0 bases, with 6 bases lying between them. CDR1 GTSNPN and CDR2 SVGIG come from the germline V gene (reference sequence). The CDR3 consists of 13 residues. The CDR3 sequence is CAWSGTVNTEAFF. DNA for the CDR3: TGTGCCTGGAGTGGGACAGTGAACACTGAAGCTTTCTTT.

This clone came up once. The chain employs TRBV6-5 and TRBJ2-3; TRBD2 aligns across 7 bases. CDR3 size: 12 residues. V lost 6 bases, J lost 5 bases, and 2 bases stayed unmatched. The germline V gene has CDR1 MNHEY and CDR2 SVGAGI. CDR3 amino acids: CASSWGGDTQYF. Written as DNA, the CDR3 is TGTGCCAGCAGCTGGGGGGGAGATACGCAGTATTTT.

The chain uses TRBV6-1 and TRBJ2-3, with TRBD2 matching 10 bases. CDR3 length: 14 amino acids. V lost 4 bases, J lost 6 bases, and 4 bases stayed unmatched. Germline loops: CDR1 MNHNS, CDR2 SASEGT. The CDR3 protein is CASSAAGGRDTQYF. The DNA of the CDR3 is TGTGCCAGCAGTGCAGCGGGGGGGAGGGATACGCAGTATTTT.

A note on this clone: A much larger clone differs from this one at a single base, so this may be a read error. Other DNA sequences of this sample code for an identical CDR3. This chain links TRBV6-4 with TRBJ2-2, with D maybe TRBD1 (5 bases). V was shortened by 3 bases and J by 4 bases, with 6 bases between the two germline ends. This CDR3 has 13 amino acids. Germline V gene data show CDR1 as MRHNA and CDR2 as SNTAGT. The CDR3 spells CASSDRGTGELFF. Here the CDR3 DNA reads TGTGCCAGCAGTGATAGGGGCACCGGGGAGCTGTTTTTT.

V usage is TRBV5-1 and J usage is TRBJ2-3; D may be TRBD2 (5 bases). The V end lost 0 bases, the J end lost 5 bases, and 13 bases lay between the germline ends. There are 15 residues in the CDR3. Germline CDR1 is SGHRS and CDR2 is YFSETQ. The DNA of the CDR3 is TGCGCCAGCAGCTTGGGGGTAAAAAGCGGAGATACGCAGTATTTT. It is translated as CASSLGVKSGDTQYF.

This clone occurred once. The rearrangement links TRBV7-2 to TRBJ2-1; TRBD2 matches 14 bases. V lost 5 bases and J lost 14; bases outside the gene matches: 11. The germline CDR1 and CDR2 sequences are SGHTA and FQGNSA. The CDR3 spans 15 residues. DNA for the CDR3: TGTGCCAGCAGCGAACTGACTAGCGGGAGGGCCGGGAAGTTCTTC. Protein sequence: CASSELTSGRAGKFF.

The V gene is TRBV29-1, the J gene TRBJ1-2; D is unclear. Germline V gene data show CDR1 as SQVTM and CDR2 as ANQGSEA. The CDR3 covers 13 residues. V was pared by 5 bases and J by 5 bases, with 15 bases between. CDR3 sequence: CSVLFPIRYGYTF. CDR3 sequence (DNA): TGCAGCGTTTTGTTCCCGATTCGGTATGGCTACACCTTC.

V and J are TRBV7-9 and TRBJ2-2; perhaps TRBD1 as D (6 bases). Germline loops: CDR1 SEHNR, CDR2 FQNEAQ (reference sequence). The CDR3 covers 14 residues. The ends were cut back, 6 bases at V and 3 bases at J, with 11 bases in the middle. DNA for the CDR3: TGTGCCAGCAGACCCCCAGGGGACACCGGGGAGCTGTTTTTT. Translation: CASRPPGDTGELFF. Combining the CDR3 with reference TRBV7-9 and TRBJ2-2 gives the whole variable domain DTGVSQNPRHKITKRGQNVTFRCDPISEHNRLYWYRQTLGQGPEFLTYFQNEAQLEKSRLLSDRFSAERPKGSFSTLEIQRTEQGDSAMYLCASRPPGDTGELFFGEGSRLTVL.